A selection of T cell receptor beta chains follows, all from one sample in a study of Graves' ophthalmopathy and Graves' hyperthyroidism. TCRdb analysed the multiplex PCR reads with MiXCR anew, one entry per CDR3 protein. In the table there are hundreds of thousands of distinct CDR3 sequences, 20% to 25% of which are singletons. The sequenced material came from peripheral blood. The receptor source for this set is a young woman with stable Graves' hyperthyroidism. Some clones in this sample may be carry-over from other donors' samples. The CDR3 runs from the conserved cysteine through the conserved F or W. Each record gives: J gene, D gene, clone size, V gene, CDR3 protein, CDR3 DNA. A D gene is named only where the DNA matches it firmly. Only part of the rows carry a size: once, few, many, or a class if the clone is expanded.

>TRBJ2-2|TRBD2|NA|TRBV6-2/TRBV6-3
CASRYTLLAGGSYTGELFF
TGTGCCAGCAGATACACTTTACTAGCGGGAGGGTCGTACACCGGGGAGCTGTTTTTT
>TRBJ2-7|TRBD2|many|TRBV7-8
CASTTLAGGYYEQYF
TGTGCCAGCACAACCTTAGCGGGAGGATACTACGAGCAGTACTTC
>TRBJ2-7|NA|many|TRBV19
CASSITSRTTHTYEQYF
TGTGCCAGTAGTATCACCTCCCGGACAACGCACACCTACGAGCAGTACTTC
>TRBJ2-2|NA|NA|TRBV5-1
CACSFGQDTGELFF
TGCGCCTGCAGCTTCGGCCAGGACACCGGGGAGCTGTTTTTT
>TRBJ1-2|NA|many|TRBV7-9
CASSLGADLYGYTF
TGTGCCAGCAGCTTAGGAGCAGACCTCTATGGCTACACCTTC
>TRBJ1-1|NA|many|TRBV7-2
CASSLGQPPEAFF
TGTGCCAGCAGCTTAGGTCAGCCCCCAGAAGCTTTCTTT
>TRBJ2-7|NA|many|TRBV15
CATSREGGVVYEQYF
TGTGCCACCAGCAGAGAAGGGGGGGTCGTCTACGAGCAGTACTTC
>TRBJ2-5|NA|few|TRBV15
CATSIQGVTETQYF
TGTGCCACCAGCATTCAGGGTGTGACGGAGACCCAGTACTTC
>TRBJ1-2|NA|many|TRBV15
CATSRDASRTNYGYTF
TGTGCCACCAGCAGAGATGCGTCACGGACTAACTATGGCTACACCTTC
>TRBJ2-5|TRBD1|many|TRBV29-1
CSVVRDRETQYF
TGCAGCGTTGTCCGGGACAGAGAGACCCAGTACTTC
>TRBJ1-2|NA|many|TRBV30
CAWSAGWAYGYTF
TGTGCCTGGAGTGCCGGTTGGGCCTATGGCTACACCTTC
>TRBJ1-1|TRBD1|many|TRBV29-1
CSDGQGRNTEAFF
TGCAGCGATGGACAGGGACGGAACACTGAAGCTTTCTTT
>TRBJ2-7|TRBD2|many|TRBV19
CASRGTGGGTYEQYF
TGTGCCAGTAGGGGAACTGGCGGGGGGACCTACGAGCAGTACTTC
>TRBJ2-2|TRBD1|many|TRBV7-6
CASSFGQGTSNTGELFF
TGTGCCAGCAGCTTCGGACAGGGGACTTCGAACACCGGGGAGCTGTTTTTT